What follows are 9 T cell receptor beta chains derived from one specimen sequenced in a study of neoadjuvant nivolumab and ipilimumab in lung cancer (dated by TCRdb to the early 2020s). The meaning of the sample's time point label: pretherapy, before neoadjuvant immune checkpoint inhibitors. Preparation of the library involved the immunoSEQ multiplex PCR assay. In its TCRdb copy, this immuneACCESS table keeps in-frame sequences only and misses some clones. Where compared with another copy, unresolved V genes explain less than half of these, and the others have no known cause. For this sample there are about 1,900 clones; 81% appear just once. The ten largest clones add up to about 4% of the sample. This specimen consisted of tumor tissue, obtained before neoadjuvant nivolumab, alone or with ipilimumab. The receptors here all came from an adult with non-small cell lung cancer.

The chain carries TRBV5-6 and TRBJ2-1, with D hard to call. Germline V gives CDR1 SGHDT, CDR2 YYEEEE. V lost 6 bases to trimming and J lost 3 bases, with 4 bases between them. CDR3 size: 11 residues. The DNA of the CDR3 is TGTGCCAGCACCTACTACAATGAGCAGTTCTTC. Translating gives CASTYYNEQFF.

The chain combines TRBV5-6 with TRBJ2-7; 7 bases are shared with TRBD1. Unmatched junction bases numbered 2, after V lost 0 bases and J lost 5 bases. CDR1 and CDR2 from the germline V gene are SGHDT and YYEEEE. This CDR3 comprises 13 residues. The CDR3 DNA follows: TGTGCCAGCAGCTTGGGACAGGGTGACGAGCAGTACTTC. Translating it yields CASSLGQGDEQYF. Filled out from reference TRBV5-6 and TRBJ2-7, the complete variable domain reads DAGVTQSPTHLIKTRGQQVTLRCSPKSGHDTVSWYQQALGQGPQFIFQYYEEEERQRGNFPDRFSGHQFPNYSSELNVNALLLGDSALYLCASSLGQGDEQYFGPGTRLTVT.

The rearrangement joins TRBV19 to TRBJ2-1; perhaps TRBD2 as D (6 bases). Germline loops: CDR1 LNHDA, CDR2 SQIVND (reference sequence). This CDR3 has 17 amino acids. Trimming took off 0 bases at V and 0 bases at J, with 12 bases between the two ends. The CDR3 loop reads CASSIDPSASSYNEQFF. The CDR3 DNA sequence: TGTGCCAGTAGTATAGATCCTAGCGCGAGCTCCTACAATGAGCAGTTCTTC.

The V gene is TRBV14, the J gene TRBJ2-2; D gene ambiguous. Germline assignment: CDR1 SGHDN and CDR2 FVKESK. Trimming removed 7 bases at V and 3 bases at J, with 9 bases between. This CDR3 spans 13 amino acids. CDR3 sequence reads: CASKMAYTGELFF. The DNA of the CDR3 is TGTGCCAGCAAAATGGCTTACACCGGGGAGCTGTTTTTT.

The chain links TRBV21-1 to TRBJ2-5; TRBD1 is taken as the D call from the table, unchecked against the DNA. TRBV21-1 is a pseudogene segment. The length of the CDR3 is 11 residues. The CDR3 region is CASGDSRTQYF. The CDR3 nucleotides are TGTGCCAGCGGGGACAGTAGGACCCAGTACTTC.

A note on this clone: At one boundary the junction diverges from the germline segment, which might be a read error. The rearrangement uses TRBV14 and TRBJ2-3; D call uncertain. In germline, CDR1 is SGHDN, CDR2 FVKESK. The CDR3 has 13 amino acids. For the CDR3, the DNA is TGTACCAGCAGCCAAAACGTATTAGATACGCAGTATTTT. Translating gives CTSSQNVLDTQYF.

In this sample, this clone turned up once. This chain uses TRBV28 with TRBJ1-2; 9 bases line up with TRBD1. Losses at the gene ends were 5 bases for V and 0 bases for J; bases not matched to a gene: 13. The CDR3 is made up of 18 amino acids. Germline V CDR1 and CDR2: MDHEN, SYDVKM. This CDR3 is CASSILGDRGWTNYGYTF. The CDR3 nucleotides read TGTGCCAGCAGTATACTAGGTGACAGGGGGTGGACTAACTATGGCTACACCTTC.

V is TRBV4-1 and J is TRBJ1-2, with unresolved D. Trimming left V 1 base short and J 0 bases short, with 15 bases between. CDR1 is MGHRA and CDR2 is YSYEKL in the germline V gene. The CDR3 has 17 residues. CDR3 bases: TGCGCCAGCAGCCAAGCCGGGTTATCTAAGACTAACTATGGCTACACCTTC. Translating it yields CASSQAGLSKTNYGYTF.

The V call is TRBV6-1, the J call TRBJ2-5; tentatively, D is TRBD1 (7 bases). The CDR3 consists of 15 residues. V lost 3 bases and J lost 2, with 13 bases in between. The germline CDR1 and CDR2 sequences are MNHNS and SASEGT. The CDR3 region is CASSDMQGGQETQYF. CDR3 DNA sequence: TGTGCCAGCAGTGATATGCAGGGGGGACAAGAGACCCAGTACTTC.